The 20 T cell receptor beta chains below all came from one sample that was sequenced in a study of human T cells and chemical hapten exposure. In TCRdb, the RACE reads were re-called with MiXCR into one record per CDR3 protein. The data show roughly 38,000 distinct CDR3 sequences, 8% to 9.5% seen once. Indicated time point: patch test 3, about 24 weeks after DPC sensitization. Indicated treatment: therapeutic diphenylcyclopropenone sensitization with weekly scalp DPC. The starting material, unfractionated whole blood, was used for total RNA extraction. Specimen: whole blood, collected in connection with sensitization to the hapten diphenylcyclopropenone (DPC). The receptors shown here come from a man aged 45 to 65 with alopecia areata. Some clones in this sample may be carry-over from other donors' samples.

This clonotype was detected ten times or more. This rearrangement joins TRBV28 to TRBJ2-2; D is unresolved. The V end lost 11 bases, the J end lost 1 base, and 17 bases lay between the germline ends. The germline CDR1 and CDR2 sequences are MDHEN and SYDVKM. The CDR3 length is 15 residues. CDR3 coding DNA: TGTGCCGGCGAGCTGTACATCCAGAACACCGGGGAGCTGTTTTTT. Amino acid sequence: CAGELYIQNTGELFF.

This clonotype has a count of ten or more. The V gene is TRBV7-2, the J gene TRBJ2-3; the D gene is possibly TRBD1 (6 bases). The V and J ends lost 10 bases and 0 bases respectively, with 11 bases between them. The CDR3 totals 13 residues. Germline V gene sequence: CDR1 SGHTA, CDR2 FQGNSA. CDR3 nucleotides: TGTGCCACCGGAACAGGGAGCACAGATACGCAGTATTTT. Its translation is CATGTGSTDTQYF.

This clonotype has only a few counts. CDR3 nucleotide sequence: TGCAGCGTTTTGATGGGGGAGACCCAGTACTTC. Its translation: CSVLMGETQYF. The chain employs TRBV29-1 and TRBJ2-5, with D hard to call. This CDR3 is built from 11 residues. Between the trimmed V and J ends, which lost 5 bases and 5 bases, there was a span of 9 bases. CDR1 SQVTM and CDR2 ANQGSEA come from the germline V gene.

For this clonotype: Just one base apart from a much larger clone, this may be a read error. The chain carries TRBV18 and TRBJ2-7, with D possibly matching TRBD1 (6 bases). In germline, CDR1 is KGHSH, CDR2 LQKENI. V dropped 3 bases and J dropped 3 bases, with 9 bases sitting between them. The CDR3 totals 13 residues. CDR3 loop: CASSPDRDYEQYF. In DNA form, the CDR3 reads TGTGCCAGCTCACCGGACAGAGACTACGAGCAGTACTTC.

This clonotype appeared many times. The CDR3 loop reads CASSPHTDRPEETQYF. CDR3 DNA: TGCGCCAGCAGCCCACACACCGACAGGCCCGAAGAGACCCAGTACTTC. This chain uses TRBV5-1 with TRBJ2-5; a possible D gene is TRBD1 (6 bases). The V gene lost 4 bases and the J gene lost 3 bases, with 19 bases spanning the gap. The CDR3 sequence is 16 residues long. Germline CDR1 is SGHRS and CDR2 is YFSETQ. Combining the CDR3 with reference TRBV5-1 and TRBJ2-5 gives the whole variable domain KAGVTQTPRYLIKTRGQQVTLSCSPISGHRSVSWYQQTPGQGLQFLFEYFSETQRNKGNFPGRFSGRQFSNSRSEMNVSTLELGDSALYLCASSPHTDRPEETQYFGPGTRLLVL.

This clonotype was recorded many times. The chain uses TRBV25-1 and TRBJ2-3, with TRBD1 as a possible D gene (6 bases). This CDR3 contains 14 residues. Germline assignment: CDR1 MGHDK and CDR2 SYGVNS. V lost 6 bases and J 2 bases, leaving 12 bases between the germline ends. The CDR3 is CASSQDRPTDTQYF. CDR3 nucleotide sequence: TGTGCCAGCAGCCAGGACAGACCCACAGATACGCAGTATTTT. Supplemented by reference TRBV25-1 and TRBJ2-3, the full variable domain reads EADIYQTPRYLVIGTGKKITLECSQTMGHDKMYWYQQDPGMELHLIHYSYGVNSTEKGDLSSESTVSRIRTEHFPLTLESARPSHTSQYLCASSQDRPTDTQYFGPGTRLTVL.

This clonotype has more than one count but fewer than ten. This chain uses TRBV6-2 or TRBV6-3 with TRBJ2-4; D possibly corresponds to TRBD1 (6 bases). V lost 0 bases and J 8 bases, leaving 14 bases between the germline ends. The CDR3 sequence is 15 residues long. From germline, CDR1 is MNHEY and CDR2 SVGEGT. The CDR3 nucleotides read TGTGCCAGCAGTTACTCGATTGGACAGTTGGACATTCAGTACTTC. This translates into CASSYSIGQLDIQYF.

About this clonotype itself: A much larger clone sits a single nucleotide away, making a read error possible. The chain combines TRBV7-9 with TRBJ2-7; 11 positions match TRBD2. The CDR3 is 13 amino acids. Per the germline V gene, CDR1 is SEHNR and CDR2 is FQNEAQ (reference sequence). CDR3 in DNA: TGTGCCAGCAGTACTAGCGGGAGTTACGAGCAGTGCTTC. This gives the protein CASSTSGSYEQCF.

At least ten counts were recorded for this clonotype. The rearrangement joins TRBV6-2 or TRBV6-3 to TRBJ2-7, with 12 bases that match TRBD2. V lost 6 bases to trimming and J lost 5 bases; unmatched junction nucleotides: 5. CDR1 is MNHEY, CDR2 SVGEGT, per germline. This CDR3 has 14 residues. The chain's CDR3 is CASRLAGGQDEQYF. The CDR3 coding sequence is TGTGCCAGCAGACTAGCGGGGGGTCAGGACGAGCAGTACTTC.

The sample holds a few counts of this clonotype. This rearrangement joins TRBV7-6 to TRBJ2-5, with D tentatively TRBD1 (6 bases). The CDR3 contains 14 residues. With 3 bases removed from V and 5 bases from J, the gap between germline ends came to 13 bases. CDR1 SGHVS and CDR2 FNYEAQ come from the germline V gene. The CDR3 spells CASSLDSLGETQYF. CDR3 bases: TGTGCCAGCAGCTTGGACAGCCTGGGGGAGACCCAGTACTTC.

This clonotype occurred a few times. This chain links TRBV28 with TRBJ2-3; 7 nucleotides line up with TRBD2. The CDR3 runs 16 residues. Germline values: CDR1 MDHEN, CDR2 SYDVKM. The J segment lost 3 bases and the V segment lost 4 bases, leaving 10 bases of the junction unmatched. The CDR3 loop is CASSSSAGLGTDTQYF. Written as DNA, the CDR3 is TGTGCCAGCAGTTCCTCAGCGGGATTAGGAACAGATACGCAGTATTTT.

The CDR3 loop is CSYQRGPGTDTQYF. The CDR3 DNA follows: TGCAGCTACCAGCGGGGCCCCGGCACAGATACGCAGTATTTT. The rearrangement uses TRBV29-1 and TRBJ2-3; 7 nucleotides line up with TRBD2. The CDR3 is 14 residues long. Germline V gene data show CDR1 as SQVTM and CDR2 as ANQGSEA. V lost 8 bases, J lost 1 base, and 9 bases stayed unmatched.

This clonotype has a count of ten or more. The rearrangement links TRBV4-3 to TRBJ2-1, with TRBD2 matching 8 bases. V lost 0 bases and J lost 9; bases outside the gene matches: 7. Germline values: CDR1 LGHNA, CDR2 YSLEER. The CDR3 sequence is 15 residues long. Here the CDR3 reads CASSQETGREGEQFF. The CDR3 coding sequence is TGCGCCAGCAGCCAAGAAACCGGGAGGGAGGGTGAGCAGTTCTTC.

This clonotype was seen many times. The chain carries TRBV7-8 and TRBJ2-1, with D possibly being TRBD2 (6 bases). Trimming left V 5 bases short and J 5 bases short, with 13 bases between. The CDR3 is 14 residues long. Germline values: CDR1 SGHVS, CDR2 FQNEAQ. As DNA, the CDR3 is TGTGCCAGCAGCCAGACTAGAATGGACAATGAGCAGTTCTTC. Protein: CASSQTRMDNEQFF.

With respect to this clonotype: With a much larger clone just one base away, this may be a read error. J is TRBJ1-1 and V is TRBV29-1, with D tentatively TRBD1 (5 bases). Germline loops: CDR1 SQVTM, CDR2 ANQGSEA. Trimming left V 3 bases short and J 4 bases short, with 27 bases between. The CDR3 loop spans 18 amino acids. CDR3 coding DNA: TGCAGCGTTGATACCAGGGCCGTGCAGGGTCTGGAGAGCACTGAAGCTTTCTTT. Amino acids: CSVDTRAVQGLESTEAFF.

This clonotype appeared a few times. Here the CDR3 DNA reads TGTGCCAGCAGCCTACAGGGTCGGCACTATGGCTACACCTTC. As protein: CASSLQGRHYGYTF. The chain has TRBV5-4 and TRBJ1-2, with a tentative D call TRBD1 (6 bases). Germline-derived CDR1 and CDR2 are SGHNT and YYREEE (reference sequence). V gave up 4 bases and J gave up 3 bases, with 13 bases separating them. The CDR3 totals 14 residues.

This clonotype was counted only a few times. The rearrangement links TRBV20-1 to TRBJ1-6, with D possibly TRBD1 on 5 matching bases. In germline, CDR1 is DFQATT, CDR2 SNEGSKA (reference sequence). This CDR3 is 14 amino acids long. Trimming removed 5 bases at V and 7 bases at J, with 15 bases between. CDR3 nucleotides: TGCAGTGCTGGGCCCACTGGGGGAAATTCACCCCTCCACTTT. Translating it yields CSAGPTGGNSPLHF.

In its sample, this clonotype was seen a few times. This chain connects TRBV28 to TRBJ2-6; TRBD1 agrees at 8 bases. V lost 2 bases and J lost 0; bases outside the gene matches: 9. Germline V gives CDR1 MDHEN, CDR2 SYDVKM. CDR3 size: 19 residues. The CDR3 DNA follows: TGTGCCAGCAGTTTAGGCGGTAGGACAGGGTACTCTGGGGCCAACGTCCTGACTTTC. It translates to CASSLGGRTGYSGANVLTF.

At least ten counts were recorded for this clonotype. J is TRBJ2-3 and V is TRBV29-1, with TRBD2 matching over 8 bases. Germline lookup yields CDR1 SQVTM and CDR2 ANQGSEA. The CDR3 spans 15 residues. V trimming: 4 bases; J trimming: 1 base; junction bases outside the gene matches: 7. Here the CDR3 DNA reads TGCAGCGTTGCGGCGGGAGCGGGGGGCACAGATACGCAGTATTTT. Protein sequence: CSVAAGAGGTDTQYF.

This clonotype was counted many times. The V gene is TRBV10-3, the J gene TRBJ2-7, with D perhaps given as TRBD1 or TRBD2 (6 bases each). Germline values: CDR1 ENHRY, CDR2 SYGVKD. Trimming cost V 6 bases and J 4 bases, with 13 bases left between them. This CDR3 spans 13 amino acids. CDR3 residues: CAIREGGEYEQYF. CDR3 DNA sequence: TGTGCCATCAGGGAGGGGGGCGAATACGAGCAGTACTTC.